Shown below are 21 T cell receptor beta chains from a single sample sequenced in a study of early stage breast cancer tumors. Sequencing used immunoSEQ multiplex PCR; TCRdb keeps in-frame clones, though not all of them. The data hold around 28,000 clones, with approximately 76% observed a single time. Sample: blood. These receptors were collected from a person aged 45 to 59 with breast cancer.

The chain recombines TRBV2 with TRBJ2-2, with no clear D. The CDR3 is 15 residues long. Germline V CDR1 and CDR2: SNHLY, FYNNEI. With 3 bases removed from V and 8 bases from J, the gap between germline ends came to 16 bases. As DNA, the CDR3 is TGTGCCAGCAGTGACGACCGGGCCCTCGGGGGGGAGCTGTTTTTT. Its protein product is CASSDDRALGGELFF. The full variable domain, with the rest looked up from reference TRBV2 and TRBJ2-2, is EPEVTQTPSHQVTQMGQEVILRCVPISNHLYFYWYRQILGQKVEFLVSFYNNEISEKSEIFDDQFSVERPDGSNFTLKIRSTKLEDSAMYFCASSDDRALGGELFFGEGSRLTVL.

The chain carries TRBV7-2 and TRBJ2-1, with TRBD2 matching 7 bases. Germline V gene sequence: CDR1 SGHTA, CDR2 FQGNSA. This CDR3 contains 16 residues. V was clipped by 4 bases and J by 7 bases; unmatched bases: 13. Written as DNA, the CDR3 is TGTGCCAGCAGCTCCGAGCGGGGTAAGGGCTTGAATGAGCAGTTCTTC. This gives the protein CASSSERGKGLNEQFF.

The V gene is TRBV25-1, the J gene TRBJ1-4; 8 nucleotides align to TRBD1. Trimming at V came to 3 bases and at J to 1 base, leaving 4 bases not matched to a gene. The CDR3 covers 16 residues. Germline V gene data show CDR1 as MGHDK and CDR2 as SYGVNS. CDR3: CASSDPDRVTNEKLFF. The CDR3 region has the DNA TGTGCCAGCAGTGACCCGGACAGGGTAACTAATGAAAAACTGTTTTTT.

V gene TRBV9 combines with J gene TRBJ2-2, with D maybe TRBD1 (5 bases). Germline assignment: CDR1 SGDLS and CDR2 YYNGEE. CDR3 length equals 14 residues. Between the trimmed V and J ends, which lost 3 bases and 6 bases, there was a span of 12 bases. CDR3: CASSALQDAGELFF. CDR3 bases: TGTGCCAGCAGCGCCTTACAGGACGCCGGGGAGCTGTTTTTT.

The chain joins TRBV6-5 to TRBJ1-4; D remains ambiguous. CDR3 length: 15 residues. V gave up 3 bases and J gave up 3 bases, with 11 bases separating them. Germline CDR1 reads MNHEY; CDR2 reads SVGAGI. The CDR3 region is CASSYIGLANEKLFF. For the CDR3, the DNA is TGTGCCAGCAGTTATATAGGGCTCGCTAATGAAAAACTGTTTTTT.

This clone showed up just a few times. The chain employs TRBV5-6 and TRBJ2-7; D unresolved. CDR3 length: 14 residues. Germline V lookup: CDR1 SGHDT, CDR2 YYEEEE. V lost 0 bases to trimming and J lost 0 bases, with 7 bases between them. The CDR3 here is CASSLAPISYEQYF. In nucleotides, the CDR3 is TGTGCCAGCAGCTTGGCCCCAATCTCCTACGAGCAGTACTTC.

This rearrangement joins TRBV19 to TRBJ1-5, with TRBD1 identical over 7 bases. CDR3 size: 15 residues. V was clipped by 5 bases and J by 4 bases; unmatched bases: 8. Germline V lookup: CDR1 LNHDA, CDR2 SQIVND (reference sequence). The CDR3 DNA reads TGTGCCAGTAGTCTCACAGGGGCCAGGAATCAGCCCCAGCATTTT. Residues: CASSLTGARNQPQHF.

The rearrangement uses TRBV4-1 and TRBJ2-3; TRBD1 is a possible D gene (5 bases). CDR3 size: 16 residues. Germline V gene lookup returns CDR1 MGHRA and CDR2 YSYEKL. V was trimmed by 0 bases and J by 5 bases, leaving 15 bases between them. Here the CDR3 reads CASSQERQGRGDTQYF. The CDR3 DNA reads TGCGCCAGCAGCCAAGAGAGGCAGGGCCGAGGAGATACGCAGTATTTT.

This clone has a handful of counts. The genes are TRBV19 and TRBJ2-7, with D perhaps TRBD1 (6 bases). Per the germline V gene, CDR1 is LNHDA and CDR2 is SQIVND (reference sequence). There are 14 residues in the CDR3. Trimming took off 4 bases at V and 2 bases at J, with 12 bases between the two ends. The CDR3, as DNA: TGTGCCAGTAGTACCTCGACAGGTCCCTACGAGCAGTACTTC. It is translated as CASSTSTGPYEQYF.

The chain links TRBV7-3 to TRBJ1-1, with 7 bases fitting TRBD1. J lost 2 bases, V lost 5 bases, and 2 bases had no gene match. CDR1 SGHTA and CDR2 FQGTGA come from the germline V gene. The length of the CDR3 is 13 residues. The CDR3 protein is CASSRQGNTEAFF. Written as DNA, the CDR3 is TGTGCCAGCAGCAGACAGGGAAACACTGAAGCTTTCTTT.

Notes on this clone: A junction boundary mismatches the germline segment, possibly from a read error. The chain employs TRBV5-6 and TRBJ2-7, with 9 nucleotides matching TRBD1. Germline V gene lookup returns CDR1 SGHDT and CDR2 YYEEEE. The CDR3 covers 15 residues. The chain's CDR3 is CASSLGQGPSYEQYF. As DNA, the CDR3 is TGTGCCAGCAGTTTGGGACAGGGACCGTCCTACGAGCAGTACTTC.

This clone was detected only once. The chain links TRBV2 to TRBJ2-7; the match to TRBD1 covers 8 bases. Germline assignment: CDR1 SNHLY and CDR2 FYNNEI. V lost 5 bases to trimming and J lost 3 bases; unmatched junction nucleotides: 6. There are 14 residues in the CDR3. The DNA of the CDR3 is TGTGCCAGCAGTCCGGGACAGGAGTACTACGAGCAGTACTTC. Amino acids: CASSPGQEYYEQYF.

The V gene is TRBV5-4, the J gene TRBJ2-7, with 16 bases identical to TRBD2. Germline V lookup: CDR1 SGHNT, CDR2 YYREEE (reference sequence). This CDR3 has 16 amino acids. V shed 5 bases and J 4 bases; nucleotides not matched to a gene: 6. CDR3 amino acids: CASRRLGLAGGYEQYF. The DNA for the CDR3 is TGTGCCAGCAGACGCCTGGGACTAGCGGGAGGGTACGAGCAGTACTTC.

J is TRBJ1-1 and V is TRBV6-6; D not certain. CDR1 and CDR2 (germline): MNHNY, SVGAGI (reference sequence). V was pared by 2 bases and J by 6 bases, with 10 bases between. The CDR3 contains 13 residues. CDR3 DNA: TGTGCCAGCAGTTACACGCAAAGCGCTGAAGCTTTCTTT. It translates to CASSYTQSAEAFF.

V and J are TRBV27 and TRBJ2-2; perhaps D is TRBD1 or TRBD2 (6 bases each). In germline, CDR1 is MNHEY, CDR2 SMNVEV (reference sequence). The CDR3 loop spans 17 amino acids. The V gene lost 2 bases and the J gene lost 7 bases, with 20 bases spanning the gap. The CDR3 here is CASSLRGDRSRGGELFF. CDR3 DNA sequence: TGTGCCAGCAGTTTAAGGGGGGACCGCTCTAGGGGCGGGGAGCTGTTTTTT.

The rearrangement uses TRBV5-1 and TRBJ2-5; D might be TRBD1 (6 bases). The CDR3 is 15 residues long. CDR1 SGHRS and CDR2 YFSETQ come from the germline V gene. V shed 2 bases and J shed 1 base, with 12 bases lying between them. The CDR3 sequence: CASSLSGDRQETQYF. The CDR3 coding sequence is TGCGCCAGCAGCTTATCAGGGGACCGCCAAGAGACCCAGTACTTC.

V is TRBV25-1 and J is TRBJ1-5; D call uncertain. V was cut by 4 bases and J by 12 bases, with 19 bases left in between. This CDR3 is 14 amino acids long. The germline gives CDR1 MGHDK, CDR2 SYGVNS. CDR3 sequence: CASSVGPSTMIQHF. The CDR3 DNA follows: TGTGCCAGCAGTGTAGGGCCCTCCACTATGATCCAGCATTTT.

The chain couples TRBV6-1 to TRBJ1-3; no firm D call. V gave up 3 bases and J gave up 0 bases, with 6 bases separating them. The CDR3 extends over 14 amino acids. Germline assignment: CDR1 MNHNS and CDR2 SASEGT. CDR3 loop: CASSDLDSGNTIYF. CDR3 sequence (DNA): TGTGCCAGCAGTGATTTAGACTCTGGAAACACCATATATTTT.

This clone was detected only a few times. The genes are TRBV10-3 and TRBJ1-2; D gene ambiguous. This CDR3 has 13 residues. V was cut by 3 bases and J by 1 base, with 6 bases left in between. Germline CDR1 and CDR2: ENHRY and SYGVKD. The CDR3 DNA follows: TGTGCCATCAGTGAAGGTGGTAACTATGGCTACACCTTC. Its translation: CAISEGGNYGYTF.

This chain connects TRBV2 to TRBJ2-3; 8 bases line up with TRBD1. Germline lookup yields CDR1 SNHLY and CDR2 FYNNEI. After removal of 6 bases from V and 5 bases from J, the junction contained 4 bases not matched to a gene. This CDR3 comprises 13 residues. CDR3 DNA sequence: TGTGCCAGCAGGGACAGGGCCATAGATACGCAGTATTTT. Amino acids: CASRDRAIDTQYF. The full variable domain, rest sourced from reference TRBV2 and TRBJ2-3, is EPEVTQTPSHQVTQMGQEVILRCVPISNHLYFYWYRQILGQKVEFLVSFYNNEISEKSEIFDDQFSVERPDGSNFTLKIRSTKLEDSAMYFCASRDRAIDTQYFGPGTRLTVL.

The chain carries TRBV11-3 and TRBJ1-3; no reliable D call. The V end lost 0 bases, the J end lost 2 bases, and 8 bases lay between the germline ends. CDR1 SGHNT and CDR2 YENEEA come from the germline V gene. The CDR3 runs to 15 residues. CDR3 loop: CASSLDSYAGNTIYF. The CDR3 nucleotides are TGTGCCAGCAGCTTAGACTCCTACGCTGGAAACACCATATATTTT.